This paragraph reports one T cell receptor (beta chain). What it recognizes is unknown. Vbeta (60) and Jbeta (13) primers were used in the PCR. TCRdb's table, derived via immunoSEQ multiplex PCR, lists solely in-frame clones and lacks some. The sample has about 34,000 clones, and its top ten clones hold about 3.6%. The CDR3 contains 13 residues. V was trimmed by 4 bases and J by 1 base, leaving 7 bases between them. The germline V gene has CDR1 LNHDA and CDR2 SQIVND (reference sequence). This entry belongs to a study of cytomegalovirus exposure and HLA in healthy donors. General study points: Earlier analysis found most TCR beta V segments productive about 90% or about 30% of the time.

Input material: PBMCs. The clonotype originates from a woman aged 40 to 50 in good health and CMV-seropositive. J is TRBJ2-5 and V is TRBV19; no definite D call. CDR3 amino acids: CASSRAIQETQYF. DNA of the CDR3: TGTGCCAGTAGTAGAGCCATCCAAGAGACCCAGTACTTC.